These T cell receptor beta chains were read from a single sample in a study of blood T cell repertoires in COVID-19. Data came from immunoSEQ multiplex PCR; TCRdb stores just in-frame clones and leaves some out. Found here are 75,000 to 95,000 clones, roughly 88% of them singletons; the top ten hold just over 2.5%. Sample: peripheral blood. Receptors were obtained from a human donor in a cohort sampled during active COVID-19. Each CDR3 is given with its conserved first and last residue. D genes are given only for firm matches. Expanded clones get a size class; other rows say once, few or many, or leave the size out.

D	length	size	V	J	CDR3	DNA
.	13	.	TRBV9	TRBJ1-2	CASSVTEENGYTF	TGTGCCAGCAGCGTTACGGAGGAGAATGGCTACACCTTC
.	13	few	TRBV11-1	TRBJ2-5	CASSPGSPGTQYF	TGTGCCAGCAGCCCGGGATCCCCGGGGACCCAGTACTTC
.	15	once	TRBV4-3	TRBJ2-1	CASSLQGGTYNEQFF	TGCGCCAGCAGCCTCCAGGGGGGCACCTACAATGAGCAGTTCTTC
TRBD1	18	.	TRBV5-4	TRBJ2-5	CASSLHLLPGTGQETQYF	TGTGCCAGCAGCTTGCACCTTTTACCCGGGACAGGACAAGAGACCCAGTACTTC
.	18	.	TRBV18	TRBJ2-4	CASSPAFGGPSGKNIQYF	TGTGCCAGCTCACCAGCTTTCGGGGGGCCTTCGGGAAAAAACATTCAGTACTTC
TRBD2	19	.	TRBV10-1	TRBJ2-3	CASSDSSRRGTSGVDTQYF	TGCGCCAGCAGTGATTCCTCGCGACGAGGGACTAGCGGGGTGGATACGCAGTATTTT
.	12	.	TRBV12-3/TRBV12-4	TRBJ2-5	CASSFEARGQYF	TGTGCCAGCAGTTTCGAAGCTCGCGGGCAGTACTTC
TRBD2	15	few	TRBV10-1	TRBJ2-7	CASSDSGLAGAEQYF	TGCGCCAGCAGTGACAGCGGACTAGCGGGCGCGGAGCAGTACTTC
TRBD1	13	.	TRBV6-6	TRBJ2-1	CASSYGQANEQFF	TGTGCCAGCAGTTACGGACAGGCAAATGAGCAGTTCTTC
TRBD2	16	few	TRBV7-9	TRBJ2-7	CASSLGGGASGYEQYF	TGTGCCAGCAGCTTAGGTGGTGGGGCTAGCGGCTACGAGCAGTACTTC
.	13	.	TRBV15	TRBJ2-7	CATSKDSAYEQYF	TGTGCCACCAGCAAAGACAGTGCCTACGAGCAGTACTTC
.	15	.	TRBV7-9	TRBJ1-1	CASSSNRGLNTEAFF	TGTGCCAGCAGCTCCAACCGGGGTTTGAACACTGAAGCTTTCTTT
.	14	.	TRBV6-6	TRBJ1-1	CASSYPEVNTEAFF	TGTGCCAGCAGTTACCCAGAAGTGAACACTGAAGCTTTCTTT
.	11	.	TRBV20-1	TRBJ2-5	CSATGGQTQYF	TGCAGTGCCACGGGGGGCCAGACCCAGTACTTC
TRBD1	16	.	TRBV4-3	TRBJ2-3	CASSPTSQGGTDTQYF	TGCGCCAGCAGCCCTACTTCCCAGGGGGGCACAGATACGCAGTATTTT
TRBD2	15	.	TRBV6-5	TRBJ2-3	CASRSSGGASDTQYF	TGTGCCAGCCGGTCTAGCGGGGGGGCCTCAGATACGCAGTATTTT
TRBD1	13	once	TRBV10-1	TRBJ1-2	CASRHRDREHYTF	TGCGCCAGCAGACACCGGGACAGGGAACACTACACCTTC
.	13	.	TRBV19	TRBJ1-1	CASNIEMNTEAFF	TGTGCCAGTAATATTGAGATGAACACTGAAGCTTTCTTT
.	14	.	TRBV27	TRBJ1-4	CASTSRGTGEKLFF	TGTGCCAGCACTTCTAGGGGGACCGGTGAAAAACTGTTTTTT
.	14	.	TRBV5-1	TRBJ2-5	CASSLWTGKETQYF	TGCGCCAGCAGCCTATGGACCGGGAAAGAGACCCAGTACTTC
.	14	.	TRBV29-1	TRBJ1-1	CSVEDPGSGTEAFF	TGCAGCGTTGAAGATCCAGGGTCGGGCACTGAAGCTTTCTTT
.	13	.	TRBV7-6	TRBJ2-3	CASTLSGTDTQYF	TGTGCCAGCACTCTAAGCGGCACAGATACGCAGTATTTT
TRBD1	15	.	TRBV28	TRBJ1-1	CASSPRRQGNTEAFF	TGTGCCAGCAGTCCTCGGAGACAGGGGAACACTGAAGCTTTCTTT
TRBD2	15	.	TRBV11-3	TRBJ2-3	CASSLASGATDTQYF	TGTGCCAGCAGCTTAGCTAGCGGGGCCACAGATACGCAGTATTTT